These T cell receptor beta chains were read from a single sample in a study of CD8+ T cells in alopecia areata. Assay: immunoSEQ multiplex PCR; the TCRdb copy retains only in-frame clones and omits some. This table has about 120,000 clones, about 50% appearing once. The source material was CD4+ T cells sorted from blood, sampled at week 4, from a patient treated with tofacitinib. These receptor sequences come from a human donor with alopecia areata. CDR3s include the opening cysteine and the closing phenylalanine or tryptophan. Each record gives: D gene, J gene, V gene, clone size, CDR3 DNA, CDR3 protein. The D gene is left open where the match is weak. Not every row has a clone size; where given, it reads once, few, many or a size class.

D gene: -
J gene: TRBJ1-2
V gene: TRBV5-1
clone size: -
CDR3 DNA: TGCGCCAGCAGCTTGGACTCGCCAAGGGACTATGGCTACACCTTC
CDR3 protein: CASSLDSPRDYGYTF

D gene: -
J gene: TRBJ2-1
V gene: TRBV30
clone size: once
CDR3 DNA: TGTGCCTGGAGTGAAGGGTGGTCCTACAATGAGCAGTTCTTC
CDR3 protein: CAWSEGWSYNEQFF

D gene: -
J gene: TRBJ2-7
V gene: TRBV7-9
clone size: -
CDR3 DNA: TGTGCCAGCAGCTTAGTAGAGTCCGAGCAGTACTTC
CDR3 protein: CASSLVESEQYF

D gene: TRBD2
J gene: TRBJ2-1
V gene: TRBV27
clone size: -
CDR3 DNA: TGTGCCAGCTATTCCCATCTAGCGGGGAAATACAATGAGCAGTTCTTC
CDR3 protein: CASYSHLAGKYNEQFF

D gene: -
J gene: TRBJ2-7
V gene: TRBV29-1
clone size: -
CDR3 DNA: TGCAGCGTTGACGGACAAAGCTACGAGCAGTACTTC
CDR3 protein: CSVDGQSYEQYF

D gene: TRBD1
J gene: TRBJ1-2
V gene: TRBV29-1
clone size: -
CDR3 DNA: TGCAGCGTTGAAGAGGGTCTACAGGGGGCTCACTATGGCTACACCTTC
CDR3 protein: CSVEEGLQGAHYGYTF

D gene: TRBD1
J gene: TRBJ2-6
V gene: TRBV5-1
clone size: -
CDR3 DNA: TGCGCTACCCAACCTGTGGGGACAGGGGCCGGTGGGGCCAACGTCCTGACTTTC
CDR3 protein: CATQPVGTGAGGANVLTF

D gene: -
J gene: TRBJ2-7
V gene: TRBV11-2
clone size: -
CDR3 DNA: TGTGCCAGCAGATCAGGGCGCTACGAGCAGTACTTC
CDR3 protein: CASRSGRYEQYF

D gene: -
J gene: TRBJ2-6
V gene: TRBV7-2
clone size: -
CDR3 DNA: TGTGCCAGCTCCTCCCTGACTTTC
CDR3 protein: CASSSLTF

D gene: -
J gene: TRBJ1-4
V gene: TRBV2
clone size: -
CDR3 DNA: TGTGCCAGCAGTGCTCAGGGCGTGACTGAAAAACTGTTTTTT
CDR3 protein: CASSAQGVTEKLFF

D gene: TRBD1
J gene: TRBJ1-2
V gene: TRBV6-1
clone size: -
CDR3 DNA: TGTGCCAGCAGTGAAGATGCGGGGGCAGGGGGCAGCTATGGCTACACCTTC
CDR3 protein: CASSEDAGAGGSYGYTF

D gene: -
J gene: TRBJ1-5
V gene: TRBV5-6
clone size: -
CDR3 DNA: TGTGCCAGCAGCAGACGGGGCAATCAGCCCCAGCATTTT
CDR3 protein: CASSRRGNQPQHF

D gene: TRBD1
J gene: TRBJ2-7
V gene: TRBV25-1
clone size: -
CDR3 DNA: TGTGCCAGCAGTTTCTCCACAGGGGCGCAGTACTTC
CDR3 protein: CASSFSTGAQYF

D gene: TRBD1
J gene: TRBJ2-1
V gene: TRBV18
clone size: -
CDR3 DNA: TGTGCCAGCTCACCCGGGACAGCCAACTCCTACAATGAGCAGTTCTTC
CDR3 protein: CASSPGTANSYNEQFF

D gene: -
J gene: TRBJ1-4
V gene: TRBV30
clone size: few
CDR3 DNA: TGTGCCTGGAGTGTAGAAGTCGTGGGAGAAAAACTGTTTTTT
CDR3 protein: CAWSVEVVGEKLFF

D gene: TRBD1
J gene: TRBJ1-4
V gene: TRBV25-1
clone size: -
CDR3 DNA: TGTGCCAGCATGGGACAGGGGTGGGAAAAACTGTTTTTT
CDR3 protein: CASMGQGWEKLFF

D gene: -
J gene: TRBJ2-3
V gene: TRBV29-1
clone size: -
CDR3 DNA: TGCAGCGGCAGGGGTCTTTACACAGATACGCAGTATTTT
CDR3 protein: CSGRGLYTDTQYF

D gene: -
J gene: TRBJ2-1
V gene: TRBV29-1
clone size: -
CDR3 DNA: TGCAGCGTTAAGGGCACAAATGAGCAGTTCTTC
CDR3 protein: CSVKGTNEQFF

D gene: -
J gene: TRBJ2-7
V gene: TRBV9
clone size: -
CDR3 DNA: TGTGCCAGCAGCGGCTCACCCGCTGATAGCCAGCAGTACTTC
CDR3 protein: CASSGSPADSQQYF

D gene: -
J gene: TRBJ2-1
V gene: TRBV20-1
clone size: -
CDR3 DNA: TGCAGTGCTACCCGCTATAGTGAGCAGTTCTTC
CDR3 protein: CSATRYSEQFF

D gene: -
J gene: TRBJ1-1
V gene: TRBV7-9
clone size: -
CDR3 DNA: TGTGCCAGCAGCCCTTCTAGAGGGGTGAACACTGAAGCTTTCTTT
CDR3 protein: CASSPSRGVNTEAFF

D gene: -
J gene: TRBJ1-4
V gene: TRBV7-9
clone size: few
CDR3 DNA: TGTGCCAGCAGCTTAACGTCCGGGGGCCCTGCAACTAATGAAAAACTGTTTTTT
CDR3 protein: CASSLTSGGPATNEKLFF

D gene: TRBD1
J gene: TRBJ1-2
V gene: TRBV6-1
clone size: -
CDR3 DNA: TGTGCCAGCACCCTGGACAGGAATCTCTATGGCTACACCTTC
CDR3 protein: CASTLDRNLYGYTF

D gene: TRBD1
J gene: TRBJ2-7
V gene: TRBV6-5
clone size: few
CDR3 DNA: TGTGCCAGCGGAAGGGACAGACGCTACGAGCAGTACTTC
CDR3 protein: CASGRDRRYEQYF

D gene: -
J gene: TRBJ2-7
V gene: TRBV30
clone size: -
CDR3 DNA: TGTGCCTGGAGTGTAGGCGGTTACGAGCAGTACTTC
CDR3 protein: CAWSVGGYEQYF

D gene: -
J gene: TRBJ1-6
V gene: TRBV4-1
clone size: once
CDR3 DNA: TGCGCCAGCAGCCCGCTGAGTGGGCGACACTATAATTCACCCCTCCACTTT
CDR3 protein: CASSPLSGRHYNSPLHF

D gene: -
J gene: TRBJ1-5
V gene: TRBV2
clone size: few
CDR3 DNA: TGTGCCAGCATGAGGCAGCATAGCAATCAGCCCCAGCATTTT
CDR3 protein: CASMRQHSNQPQHF

D gene: TRBD1
J gene: TRBJ2-6
V gene: TRBV5-1
clone size: few
CDR3 DNA: TGCGCCAGCCGCCGGGACAGTCCTTCCTCTGGGGCCAACGTCCTGACTTTC
CDR3 protein: CASRRDSPSSGANVLTF

D gene: -
J gene: TRBJ1-3
V gene: TRBV7-3
clone size: few
CDR3 DNA: TGTGCCAGCAGCTTGGGTGGAAACACCATATATTTT
CDR3 protein: CASSLGGNTIYF

D gene: TRBD2
J gene: TRBJ2-5
V gene: TRBV9
clone size: -
CDR3 DNA: TGTGCCAGCAGCTCTAGACTAGCGGGAACGGCCCAGTACTTC
CDR3 protein: CASSSRLAGTAQYF

D gene: -
J gene: TRBJ1-6
V gene: TRBV27
clone size: -
CDR3 DNA: TGTGCCAGCAGCCTGGGACCAAAGGAGGCCCTCCACTTT
CDR3 protein: CASSLGPKEALHF

D gene: -
J gene: TRBJ1-6
V gene: TRBV5-6
clone size: -
CDR3 DNA: TGTGCCAGCAGCTTGATGGGGTCTTCACCCCTCCACTTT
CDR3 protein: CASSLMGSSPLHF

D gene: TRBD1
J gene: TRBJ2-7
V gene: TRBV7-9
clone size: -
CDR3 DNA: TGTGCCAGCAGCTTAGTTGTCGGGACAGCGCCGGAGCAGTACTTC
CDR3 protein: CASSLVVGTAPEQYF

D gene: TRBD2
J gene: TRBJ2-3
V gene: TRBV7-8
clone size: -
CDR3 DNA: TGTGCCAGCAAACTAGCGGGAGTAACAGATACGCAGTATTTT
CDR3 protein: CASKLAGVTDTQYF

D gene: -
J gene: TRBJ2-6
V gene: TRBV30
clone size: -
CDR3 DNA: TGTGCCTGGAGTGGGCAGGGCAACTCTGGGGCCAACGTCCTGACTTTC
CDR3 protein: CAWSGQGNSGANVLTF

D gene: -
J gene: TRBJ1-3
V gene: TRBV29-1
clone size: few
CDR3 DNA: TGCAGCGTTGAAAGGGGGACGCTCTCTGGAAACACCATATATTTT
CDR3 protein: CSVERGTLSGNTIYF

D gene: -
J gene: TRBJ1-2
V gene: TRBV6-5
clone size: few
CDR3 DNA: TGTGCCAGCAGTGAGGGGTCATATGGCTACACCTTC
CDR3 protein: CASSEGSYGYTF

D gene: -
J gene: TRBJ2-5
V gene: TRBV30
clone size: few
CDR3 DNA: TGTGCCTGGAGTCATGCAGGGGGCGGGAGGGAGACCCAGTACTTC
CDR3 protein: CAWSHAGGGRETQYF

D gene: TRBD1
J gene: TRBJ2-3
V gene: TRBV7-3
clone size: -
CDR3 DNA: TGTGCCAGCAGCCCGACAGGGCTTAGCACAGATACGCAGTATTTT
CDR3 protein: CASSPTGLSTDTQYF

D gene: TRBD2
J gene: TRBJ2-1
V gene: TRBV29-1
clone size: -
CDR3 DNA: TGCAGCGTCCACGGACTAGCAAGCGGATCTGAGCAGTTCTTC
CDR3 protein: CSVHGLASGSEQFF

D gene: TRBD1
J gene: TRBJ1-5
V gene: TRBV6-5
clone size: once
CDR3 DNA: TGTGCCAGCAGTTACTCAGCAGGACAGGGGCGGCAGCCCCAGCATTTT
CDR3 protein: CASSYSAGQGRQPQHF

D gene: -
J gene: TRBJ2-1
V gene: TRBV9
clone size: -
CDR3 DNA: TGTGCCAGCAGTGTAGTGGGGGACTTACAGTTCTTC
CDR3 protein: CASSVVGDLQFF

D gene: -
J gene: TRBJ1-2
V gene: TRBV29-1
clone size: once
CDR3 DNA: TGCAGCGTTGATCCCCAGGGGAACTATGGCTACACCTTC
CDR3 protein: CSVDPQGNYGYTF